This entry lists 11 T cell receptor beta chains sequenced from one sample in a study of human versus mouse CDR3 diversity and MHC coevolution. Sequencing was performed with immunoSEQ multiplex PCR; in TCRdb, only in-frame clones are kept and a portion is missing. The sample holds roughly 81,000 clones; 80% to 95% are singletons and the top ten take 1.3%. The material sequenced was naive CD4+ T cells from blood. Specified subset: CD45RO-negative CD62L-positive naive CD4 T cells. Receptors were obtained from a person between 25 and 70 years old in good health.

CDR3 protein: CASSRGGTSTDTQYF. For the CDR3, the DNA is TGTGCCAGCTCCCGGGGCGGGACTAGTACAGATACGCAGTATTTT. The genes are TRBV18 and TRBJ2-3, with 8 bases fitting TRBD2. V lost 6 bases, J lost 3 bases, and 8 bases stayed unmatched. Germline values: CDR1 KGHSH, CDR2 LQKENI. The CDR3 sequence is 15 residues long.

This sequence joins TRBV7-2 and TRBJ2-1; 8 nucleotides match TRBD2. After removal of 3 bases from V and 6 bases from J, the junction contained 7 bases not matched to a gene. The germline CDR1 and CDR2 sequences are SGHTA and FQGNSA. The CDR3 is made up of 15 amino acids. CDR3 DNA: TGTGCCAGCAGCTTGGCGTCCCGGGGGGGCAATGAGCAGTTCTTC. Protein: CASSLASRGGNEQFF.

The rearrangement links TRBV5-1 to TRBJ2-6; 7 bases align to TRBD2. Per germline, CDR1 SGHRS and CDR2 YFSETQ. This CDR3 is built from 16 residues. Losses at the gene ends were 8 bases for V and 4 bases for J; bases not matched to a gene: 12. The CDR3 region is CASQSGTPAGANVLTF. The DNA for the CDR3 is TGCGCCAGTCAGAGCGGGACGCCCGCGGGGGCCAACGTCCTGACTTTC.

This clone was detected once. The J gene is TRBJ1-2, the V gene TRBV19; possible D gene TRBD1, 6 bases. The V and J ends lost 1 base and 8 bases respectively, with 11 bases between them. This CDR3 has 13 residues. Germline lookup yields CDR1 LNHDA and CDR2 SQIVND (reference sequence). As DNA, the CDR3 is TGTGCCAGTAGTATAGTCAACAGGGAAGGCTACACCTTC. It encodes CASSIVNREGYTF.

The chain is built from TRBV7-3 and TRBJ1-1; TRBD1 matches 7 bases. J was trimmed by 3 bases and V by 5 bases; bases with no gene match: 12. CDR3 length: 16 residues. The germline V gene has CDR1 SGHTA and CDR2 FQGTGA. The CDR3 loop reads CASSPGVGRGDTEAFF. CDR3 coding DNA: TGTGCCAGCAGCCCGGGCGTTGGCAGGGGGGACACTGAAGCTTTCTTT.

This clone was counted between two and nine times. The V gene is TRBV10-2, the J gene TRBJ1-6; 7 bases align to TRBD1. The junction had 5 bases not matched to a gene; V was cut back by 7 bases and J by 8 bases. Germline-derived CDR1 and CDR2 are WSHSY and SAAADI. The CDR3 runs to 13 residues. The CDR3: CASTGQGDSPLHF. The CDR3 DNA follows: TGCGCCAGCACCGGTCAGGGGGATTCACCCCTCCACTTT.

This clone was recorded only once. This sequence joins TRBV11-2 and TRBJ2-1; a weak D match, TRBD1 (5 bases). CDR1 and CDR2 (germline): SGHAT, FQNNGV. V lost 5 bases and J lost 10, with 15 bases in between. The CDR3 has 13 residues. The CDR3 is CASSNLQEVEQFF. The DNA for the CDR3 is TGTGCCAGCAGCAACCTACAGGAAGTGGAGCAGTTCTTC.

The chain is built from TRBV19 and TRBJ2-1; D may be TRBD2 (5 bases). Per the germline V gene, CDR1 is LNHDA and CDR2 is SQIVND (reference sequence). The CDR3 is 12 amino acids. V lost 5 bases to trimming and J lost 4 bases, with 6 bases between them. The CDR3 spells CASSRTYNEQFF. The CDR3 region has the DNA TGTGCCAGTAGTCGGACTTACAATGAGCAGTTCTTC. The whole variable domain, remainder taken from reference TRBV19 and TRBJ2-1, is DGGITQSPKYLFRKEGQNVTLSCEQNLNHDAMYWYRQDPGQGLRLIYYSQIVNDFQKGDIAEGYSVSREKKESFPLTVTSAQKNPTAFYLCASSRTYNEQFFGPGTRLTVL.

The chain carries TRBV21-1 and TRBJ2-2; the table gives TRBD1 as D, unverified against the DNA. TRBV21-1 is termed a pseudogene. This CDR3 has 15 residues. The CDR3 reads CASGSPDRGGGELFF. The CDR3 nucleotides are TGTGCCAGCGGTTCTCCGGACAGGGGGGGCGGGGAGCTGTTTTTT.

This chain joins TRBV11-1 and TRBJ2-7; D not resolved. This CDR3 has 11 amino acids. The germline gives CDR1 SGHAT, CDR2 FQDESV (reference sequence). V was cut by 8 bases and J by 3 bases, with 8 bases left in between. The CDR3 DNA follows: TGTGCCAGCGGCACAGACTACGAGCAGTACTTC. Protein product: CASGTDYEQYF.

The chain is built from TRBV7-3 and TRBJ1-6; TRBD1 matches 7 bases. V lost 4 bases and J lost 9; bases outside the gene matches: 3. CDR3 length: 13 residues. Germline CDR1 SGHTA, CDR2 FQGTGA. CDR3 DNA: TGTGCCAGCAGCTCCGGGACAGCTTCACCCCTCCACTTT. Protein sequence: CASSSGTASPLHF.